A selection of T cell receptor beta chains follows, all from one sample in a study of T cells after yellow fever vaccination. MiXCR was run by TCRdb on the 5' RACE reads, yielding one entry per CDR3 protein. The repertoire includes approximately 180,000 distinct CDR3 sequences, 5.5% to 8% of them detected once, and about 2.7% sits in the top ten. The sequencing used CD4+ T cells sorted from PBMCs, collected on the day of the first yellow fever vaccination. The receptors were sampled from a man aged 18 to 29 who received the YFV17D yellow fever vaccine. CDR3s include the opening cysteine and the closing phenylalanine or tryptophan. D genes are given only for firm matches. The size of a clone is reported for some rows only, either as once, few or many, or as a class for expanded clones.

cdr3_aa: CASPEEGDQRDEQYF
cdr3_nt: TGTGCCAGCCCGGAGGAGGGGGATCAGAGAGACGAGCAGTACTTC
d_call: -
clone_size: many
v_call: TRBV2
j_call: TRBJ2-7

cdr3_aa: CASSPLTSGSYNEQFF
cdr3_nt: TGTGCCAGCAGTCCCCTTACTAGCGGCTCCTACAATGAGCAGTTCTTC
d_call: TRBD2
clone_size: many
v_call: TRBV27
j_call: TRBJ2-1

cdr3_aa: CASSQSLPASGDTQYF
cdr3_nt: TGCGCCAGCAGCCAATCCCTTCCGGCTAGCGGGGATACGCAGTATTTT
d_call: TRBD2
clone_size: -
v_call: TRBV4-3
j_call: TRBJ2-3

cdr3_aa: CASSAGLAGSWGEQFF
cdr3_nt: TGTGCCAGCAGCGCGGGACTAGCGGGGTCTTGGGGTGAGCAGTTCTTC
d_call: TRBD2
clone_size: -
v_call: TRBV5-8
j_call: TRBJ2-1

cdr3_aa: CASSLSKETQYF
cdr3_nt: TGTGCCAGCAGCTTATCCAAAGAGACCCAGTACTTC
d_call: -
clone_size: many
v_call: TRBV7-2
j_call: TRBJ2-5

cdr3_aa: CASSPRDRHTDTQYF
cdr3_nt: TGTGCCAGCAGTCCGAGGGACAGACACACGGATACGCAGTATTTT
d_call: TRBD1
clone_size: many
v_call: TRBV12-3/TRBV12-4
j_call: TRBJ2-3

cdr3_aa: CASTNSGGLFF
cdr3_nt: TGTGCCAGCACCAACAGCGGAGGGCTGTTTTTT
d_call: -
clone_size: -
v_call: TRBV6-2/TRBV6-3
j_call: TRBJ2-2

cdr3_aa: CASSPQGAVAVSTF
cdr3_nt: TGCGCCAGCAGCCCGCAGGGGGCGGTTGCGGTTAGCACCTTC
d_call: TRBD1
clone_size: -
v_call: TRBV5-1
j_call: TRBJ1-2

cdr3_aa: CASSLPYEKLFF
cdr3_nt: TGCGCCAGCAGCCTTCCGTATGAAAAACTGTTTTTT
d_call: -
clone_size: many
v_call: TRBV4-1
j_call: TRBJ1-4

cdr3_aa: CASSVAPGASEAFF
cdr3_nt: TGTGCCAGCAGCGTAGCCCCAGGGGCCTCTGAAGCTTTCTTT
d_call: -
clone_size: -
v_call: TRBV9
j_call: TRBJ1-1

cdr3_aa: CASSPQGLVDTGELFF
cdr3_nt: TGTGCCAGCAGCCCCCAGGGGCTAGTAGACACCGGGGAGCTGTTTTTT
d_call: -
clone_size: many
v_call: TRBV7-9
j_call: TRBJ2-2

cdr3_aa: CSARPGTDTQYF
cdr3_nt: TGCAGTGCTAGGCCTGGCACAGATACGCAGTATTTT
d_call: -
clone_size: few
v_call: TRBV20-1
j_call: TRBJ2-3

cdr3_aa: CASSLMGTVEETQYF
cdr3_nt: TGTGCCAGCAGCTTAATGGGGACAGTGGAAGAGACCCAGTACTTC
d_call: TRBD1
clone_size: few
v_call: TRBV7-3
j_call: TRBJ2-5

cdr3_aa: CASSLSGRGANYGYTF
cdr3_nt: TGTGCCAGCAGCTTAAGTGGTCGAGGGGCTAACTATGGCTACACCTTC
d_call: -
clone_size: -
v_call: TRBV7-8
j_call: TRBJ1-2

cdr3_aa: CASSLWAGNTEAFF
cdr3_nt: TGTGCCAGCAGCCTATGGGCAGGGAACACTGAAGCTTTCTTT
d_call: -
clone_size: few
v_call: TRBV7-2
j_call: TRBJ1-1

cdr3_aa: CSVDRDRGNEQFF
cdr3_nt: TGCAGCGTTGATAGGGACAGGGGTAATGAGCAGTTCTTC
d_call: TRBD1
clone_size: few
v_call: TRBV29-1
j_call: TRBJ2-1

cdr3_aa: CATQTGVGADTQYF
cdr3_nt: TGTGCCACCCAAACCGGGGTAGGAGCGGATACGCAGTATTTT
d_call: -
clone_size: many
v_call: TRBV15
j_call: TRBJ2-3

cdr3_aa: CASSLDSTRGELFF
cdr3_nt: TGCGCCAGCAGCCTAGACTCAACCCGCGGGGAGCTGTTTTTT
d_call: -
clone_size: many
v_call: TRBV5-1
j_call: TRBJ2-2

cdr3_aa: CASTGDIGPGGTDTQYF
cdr3_nt: TGTGCCAGCACTGGGGATATCGGACCCGGGGGGACAGATACGCAGTATTTT
d_call: TRBD2
clone_size: many
v_call: TRBV2
j_call: TRBJ2-3

cdr3_aa: CAISESQGGATSRGHTDTQYF
cdr3_nt: TGTGCCATCAGTGAGTCGCAAGGAGGAGCGACTAGTCGGGGCCACACAGATACGCAGTATTTT
d_call: -
clone_size: many
v_call: TRBV10-3
j_call: TRBJ2-3

cdr3_aa: CASSLVVGTNTGELFF
cdr3_nt: TGCGCCAGCAGCTTGGTGGTAGGAACCAACACCGGGGAGCTGTTTTTT
d_call: -
clone_size: many
v_call: TRBV5-1
j_call: TRBJ2-2

cdr3_aa: CASSLGTNNSPLHF
cdr3_nt: TGTGCCAGCAGCTTGGGGACTAATAATTCACCCCTCCACTTT
d_call: -
clone_size: few
v_call: TRBV5-4
j_call: TRBJ1-6

cdr3_aa: CASSQERAGGHTDTQYF
cdr3_nt: TGTGCCAGCAGCCAAGAAAGAGCGGGGGGGCATACAGATACGCAGTATTTT
d_call: TRBD2
clone_size: -
v_call: TRBV3-1
j_call: TRBJ2-3

cdr3_aa: CASSQGVGGVKYF
cdr3_nt: TGTGCCAGCAGTCAAGGTGTAGGGGGCGTAAAGTACTTC
d_call: TRBD1
clone_size: few
v_call: TRBV7-3
j_call: TRBJ2-7

cdr3_aa: CASSLDLRGIVAFF
cdr3_nt: TGCGCCAGCAGCTTGGATCTCAGGGGGATTGTAGCTTTCTTT
d_call: TRBD1
clone_size: many
v_call: TRBV5-1
j_call: TRBJ1-1

cdr3_aa: CSSSGTSGSDTQYF
cdr3_nt: TGCAGCTCATCCGGGACTAGCGGGTCAGATACGCAGTATTTT
d_call: TRBD2
clone_size: many
v_call: TRBV29-1
j_call: TRBJ2-3

cdr3_aa: CASSIAGGLDTQYF
cdr3_nt: TGTGCCAGCAGTATAGCGGGGGGGCTTGATACGCAGTATTTT
d_call: TRBD2
clone_size: many
v_call: TRBV27
j_call: TRBJ2-3

cdr3_aa: CSAVGQAYGYTF
cdr3_nt: TGCAGTGCCGTAGGCCAGGCCTATGGCTACACCTTC
d_call: -
clone_size: few
v_call: TRBV20-1
j_call: TRBJ1-2

cdr3_aa: CASSYTGLAGNEQFF
cdr3_nt: TGTGCCAGCAGTTACACAGGACTAGCGGGCAATGAGCAGTTCTTC
d_call: TRBD2
clone_size: many
v_call: TRBV6-5
j_call: TRBJ2-1

cdr3_aa: CASSSKDPRRVSEQFF
cdr3_nt: TGTGCCAGCAGCTCGAAGGACCCTAGAAGGGTTAGTGAGCAGTTCTTC
d_call: -
clone_size: many
v_call: TRBV11-2
j_call: TRBJ2-1

cdr3_aa: CASSRDEHQPQHF
cdr3_nt: TGTGCCAGCAGTCGGGACGAACATCAGCCCCAGCATTTT
d_call: -
clone_size: -
v_call: TRBV12-3/TRBV12-4
j_call: TRBJ1-5

cdr3_aa: CASTTHWAARFNVLTF
cdr3_nt: TGTGCCAGCACCACCCACTGGGCAGCGAGGTTTAACGTCCTGACTTTC
d_call: -
clone_size: many
v_call: TRBV7-3
j_call: TRBJ2-6

cdr3_aa: CASSPSDYNEQFF
cdr3_nt: TGTGCCAGCAGCCCCTCTGACTACAATGAGCAGTTCTTC
d_call: -
clone_size: few
v_call: TRBV7-3
j_call: TRBJ2-1

cdr3_aa: CASSERTGELFF
cdr3_nt: TGCGCCAGCAGTGAACGAACAGGGGAGCTGTTTTTT
d_call: -
clone_size: many
v_call: TRBV10-2
j_call: TRBJ2-2

cdr3_aa: CATRRGEGAKNIQYF
cdr3_nt: TGCGCCACCCGGCGGGGAGAGGGAGCCAAAAACATTCAGTACTTC
d_call: -
clone_size: many
v_call: TRBV5-1
j_call: TRBJ2-4

cdr3_aa: CASSIGTDYGYTF
cdr3_nt: TGCGCCAGCAGCATAGGGACGGACTATGGCTACACCTTC
d_call: -
clone_size: many
v_call: TRBV5-1
j_call: TRBJ1-2

cdr3_aa: CAMSHGSPEDTQYF
cdr3_nt: TGTGCCATGAGCCATGGGAGCCCCGAGGATACGCAGTATTTT
d_call: -
clone_size: once
v_call: TRBV5-3
j_call: TRBJ2-3

cdr3_aa: CSATTGGTNTQYF
cdr3_nt: TGCAGCGCTACGACAGGGGGAACCAATACGCAGTATTTT
d_call: TRBD1
clone_size: few
v_call: TRBV29-1
j_call: TRBJ2-3

cdr3_aa: CASSYDGYNEKLFF
cdr3_nt: TGTGCCAGCAGCTACGACGGCTATAATGAAAAACTGTTTTTT
d_call: -
clone_size: many
v_call: TRBV11-2
j_call: TRBJ1-4

cdr3_aa: CASSLGLAGGEETQYF
cdr3_nt: TGTGCCAGCAGCCTAGGACTAGCGGGGGGCGAAGAGACCCAGTACTTC
d_call: TRBD2
clone_size: many
v_call: TRBV3-1
j_call: TRBJ2-5